This entry lists 18 T cell receptor beta chains sequenced from one sample in a study of shared T cell receptors in the human thymus. The assay was immunoSEQ multiplex PCR, and TCRdb's table has in-frame clones only and misses some. The sample consists of some 700,000 clones, roughly 88% of them appearing once. The sample was also linked to a second study, of human thymus T cells.

Sequencing was carried out using thymocytes. The receptor set was obtained from a girl less than two years old with a congenital heart defect.

This chain connects TRBV19 to TRBJ1-3; 8 nucleotides align to TRBD1. CDR3 length equals 15 residues. Germline values: CDR1 LNHDA, CDR2 SQIVND (reference sequence). J gave up 4 bases and V 7 bases, and 9 bases lay outside the gene matches. This CDR3 is CASIRTGRSGNTIYF. The CDR3 DNA reads as TGTGCCAGTATTCGGACAGGGCGGTCCGGAAACACCATATATTTT.

The chain combines TRBV10-1 with TRBJ2-3; D possibly corresponds to TRBD2 (6 bases). Trimming left V 2 bases short and J 2 bases short, with 14 bases between. This CDR3 has 16 residues. Germline lookup yields CDR1 WNHNN and CDR2 SYGVQD (reference sequence). CDR3 DNA sequence: TGCGCCAGCAGTGAGGCCGGGACTTCCCTCACAGATACGCAGTATTTT. Translation: CASSEAGTSLTDTQYF.

V gene TRBV11-2 combines with J gene TRBJ1-2; 12 bases match TRBD1. CDR3 length: 14 amino acids. Germline CDR1 reads SGHAT; CDR2 reads FQNNGV. Trimming removed 5 bases from V and 7 bases from J; junction bases left unmatched: 5. This CDR3 is CASSLGTGGAGYTF. DNA of the CDR3: TGTGCCAGCAGCCTAGGGACAGGGGGCGCTGGCTACACCTTC.

The chain couples TRBV5-1 to TRBJ1-1, with D possibly TRBD1 on 5 matching bases. This CDR3 contains 14 residues. Germline values: CDR1 SGHRS, CDR2 YFSETQ. Between the trimmed V and J ends, which lost 5 bases and 4 bases, there was a span of 15 bases. This CDR3 is CASRKVDRVTEAFF. The CDR3 DNA is TGCGCCAGCAGGAAGGTAGACAGAGTCACTGAAGCTTTCTTT. The variable domain in full, completed from reference TRBV5-1 and TRBJ1-1, reads KAGVTQTPRYLIKTRGQQVTLSCSPISGHRSVSWYQQTPGQGLQFLFEYFSETQRNKGNFPGRFSGRQFSNSRSEMNVSTLELGDSALYLCASRKVDRVTEAFFGQGTRLTVV.

The chain recombines TRBV5-1 with TRBJ2-5, with TRBD2 identical over 13 bases. V lost 4 bases, J lost 7 bases, and 13 bases stayed unmatched. CDR1 and CDR2 from the germline V gene are SGHRS and YFSETQ. The CDR3 extends over 17 amino acids. For the CDR3, the DNA is TGCGCCAGCAGCACCCAGACTAGCGGGGGGCCCCCAATGACCCAGTACTTC. Amino acid sequence: CASSTQTSGGPPMTQYF.

The chain employs TRBV7-9 and TRBJ2-1, with 10 bases that match TRBD2. The CDR3 sequence is 19 residues long. Per germline, CDR1 SEHNR and CDR2 FQNEAQ (reference sequence). The junction had 13 bases not matched to a gene; V was cut back by 5 bases and J by 0 bases. CDR3 nucleotides: TGTGCCAGCAGCCTGCCGGGACTAGCGTGTTGCGGCTCCTACAATGAGCAGTTCTTC. This gives the protein CASSLPGLACCGSYNEQFF.

The V call is TRBV29-1, the J call TRBJ2-7, with D possibly being TRBD2 (6 bases). Germline CDR1 is SQVTM and CDR2 is ANQGSEA. V lost 3 bases and J lost 5, with 11 bases in between. The CDR3 contains 12 residues. CDR3 in amino acids: CSVDLGGDEQYF. The CDR3 DNA is TGCAGCGTTGATTTAGGAGGGGACGAGCAGTACTTC.

This clone was recorded only once. The chain uses TRBV5-4 and TRBJ1-1; tentatively, D is TRBD1 (5 bases). The germline CDR1 and CDR2 sequences are SGHNT and YYREEE (reference sequence). Trimming shortened V by 0 bases and J by 0 bases, and 12 bases separated the two germline ends. The CDR3 contains 16 residues. CDR3 nucleotides: TGTGCCAGCAGCTTGGGTGGAGGGGTTGTGAACACTGAAGCTTTCTTT. Its translation: CASSLGGGVVNTEAFF.

The chain is built from TRBV19 and TRBJ1-6; TRBD1 matches at 8 bases. The CDR3 covers 20 residues. From germline, CDR1 is LNHDA and CDR2 SQIVND (reference sequence). The J segment lost 0 bases and the V segment lost 4 bases, leaving 14 bases of the junction unmatched. In nucleotides, the CDR3 is TGTGCCAGTAGTAAACTCCCGGGACAGGCTTTGAGCTCCTATAATTCACCCCTCCACTTT. Translation gives CASSKLPGQALSSYNSPLHF. Filled out from reference TRBV19 and TRBJ1-6, the complete variable domain reads DGGITQSPKYLFRKEGQNVTLSCEQNLNHDAMYWYRQDPGQGLRLIYYSQIVNDFQKGDIAEGYSVSREKKESFPLTVTSAQKNPTAFYLCASSKLPGQALSSYNSPLHFGNGTRLTVT.

V and J are TRBV4-1 and TRBJ2-3; 12 bases fit TRBD2. The V segment lost 5 bases and the J segment 2 bases; nucleotides outside the gene matches: 23. The length of the CDR3 is 22 residues. Germline CDR1 MGHRA, CDR2 YSYEKL. CDR3 coding DNA: TGCGCCAGCAGCTCATCAGGCCCCTCGGGACTAGCGGGCCTCTTACACACAGATACGCAGTATTTT. Amino acids: CASSSSGPSGLAGLLHTDTQYF.

The rearrangement uses TRBV2 and TRBJ2-1; 8 bases fit TRBD2. V was pared by 7 bases and J by 14 bases, with 10 bases of the junction left unmatched. CDR3 size: 12 residues. The germline CDR1 and CDR2 sequences are SNHLY and FYNNEI. This chain's CDR3 is CASIPGGGLEFF. CDR3 nucleotide sequence: TGTGCCAGCATTCCCGGGGGGGGCCTAGAGTTCTTC. The full variable domain, completed using reference TRBV2 and TRBJ2-1, is EPEVTQTPSHQVTQMGQEVILRCVPISNHLYFYWYRQILGQKVEFLVSFYNNEISEKSEIFDDQFSVERPDGSNFTLKIRSTKLEDSAMYFCASIPGGGLEFFGPGTRLTVL.

This chain uses TRBV11-3 with TRBJ2-1; maybe TRBD1 (5 bases). CDR1 SGHNT and CDR2 YENEEA come from the germline V gene. V was cut by 1 base and J by 1 base, with 8 bases left in between. The CDR3 covers 15 residues. This chain's CDR3 is CASSLGPGSYNEQFF. The CDR3 DNA reads as TGTGCCAGCAGCTTAGGACCAGGGTCCTACAATGAGCAGTTCTTC.

The chain is built from TRBV11-2 and TRBJ1-2, with D perhaps matching TRBD1 (6 bases). V lost 1 base to trimming and J lost 5 bases, with 23 bases between them. The CDR3 spans 18 residues. CDR1 and CDR2 (germline): SGHAT, FQNNGV. The CDR3 coding sequence is TGTGCCAGCAGCTTAGGCCCCCGGTCGGGGGGCTGGGGGTATGGCTACACCTTC. Its protein product is CASSLGPRSGGWGYGYTF.

This sequence joins TRBV6-7 and TRBJ1-1, with 8 positions matching TRBD1. TRBV6-7 is an ORF, and what it does is uncertain. V gave up 5 bases and J gave up 4 bases; unmatched junction bases: 12. This CDR3 is 16 amino acids long. This chain's CDR3 is CASSPVSGGQVTEAFF. In DNA, the CDR3 is TGTGCCAGCAGTCCAGTCTCAGGGGGCCAGGTCACTGAAGCTTTCTTT.

V and J are TRBV29-1 and TRBJ2-2, with 8 bases fitting TRBD1. Germline trimming cut 6 bases from V and 2 bases from J; bases unmatched to any gene: 5. Germline assignment: CDR1 SQVTM and CDR2 ANQGSEA. CDR3 size: 14 residues. The CDR3 DNA reads as TGCAGCGTGGGGACAGGACCAAACACCGGGGAGCTGTTTTTT. Protein product: CSVGTGPNTGELFF.

V and J are TRBV23-1 and TRBJ1-2; D remains ambiguous. TRBV23-1 counts as an open reading frame of uncertain function. This CDR3 has 11 residues. Trimming took 6 bases from V and 1 from J, leaving 3 bases between them. CDR3 sequence: CASSLNYGYTF. CDR3 coding DNA: TGCGCCAGCAGCCTTAACTATGGCTACACCTTC.

V usage is TRBV7-9 and J usage is TRBJ1-1; tentative D call: TRBD1 (6 bases). The CDR3 consists of 17 residues. The V and J ends lost 3 bases and 1 base respectively, with 18 bases between them. Germline CDR1 reads SEHNR; CDR2 reads FQNEAQ (reference sequence). The CDR3: CASSFSTEQGSNTEAFF. Here the CDR3 DNA reads TGTGCCAGCAGCTTTTCGACGGAACAGGGCTCGAACACTGAAGCTTTCTTT.

The chain links TRBV27 to TRBJ1-1; weak D call: TRBD1 (6 bases). In germline, CDR1 is MNHEY, CDR2 SMNVEV (reference sequence). Between the trimmed V and J ends, which lost 4 bases and 10 bases, there was a span of 22 bases. The CDR3 sequence is 15 residues long. The CDR3 DNA follows: TGTGCCAGCAGTTGGGGTGGGGGGGCCCCCGGGTCAGCTTTCTTT. The encoded protein is CASSWGGGAPGSAFF.